This T cell receptor beta chain appears in the sequencing data of a study of T cells of healthy individuals (dated by TCRdb to 2016 to 2018). Reading from cysteine to phenylalanine, the CDR3 counts 15 amino acids. The CDR3 DNA has 45 bases and is translated from base 1. V loses 7 bases, J loses 3 bases, and the germline ends lie 19 bases apart. CDR1 and CDR2, looked up from the germline V gene (reference sequence), are SGHNT and YYREEE. Regarding this clonotype: It lacks a known antigen. No base-level quality is on record; no much larger clone is a single base apart.

Libraries came from 5' RACE. Sequenced using an Illumina MiSeq. TCRdb trimmed public reads at Q25 via fastp, called clones via MiXCR and kept in-frame beta chains. Identical CDR3 proteins give one entry, which carries the most common genes and DNA. The sample table shows fewer than 90,000 distinct CDR3 sequences, and around 5.1% are seen once. The ten biggest clones cover approximately 8% of the sample. The chain couples TRBV5-4 to TRBJ2-5; TRBD2 might be the D gene, on 6 matching bases. The sequence was obtained from a female donor in good health. The sequence in DNA is TGTGCCAGCTCCGTGTCTGGACTAAGAAAAGAGACCCAGTACTTC. Its product reads: CASSVSGLRKETQYF.